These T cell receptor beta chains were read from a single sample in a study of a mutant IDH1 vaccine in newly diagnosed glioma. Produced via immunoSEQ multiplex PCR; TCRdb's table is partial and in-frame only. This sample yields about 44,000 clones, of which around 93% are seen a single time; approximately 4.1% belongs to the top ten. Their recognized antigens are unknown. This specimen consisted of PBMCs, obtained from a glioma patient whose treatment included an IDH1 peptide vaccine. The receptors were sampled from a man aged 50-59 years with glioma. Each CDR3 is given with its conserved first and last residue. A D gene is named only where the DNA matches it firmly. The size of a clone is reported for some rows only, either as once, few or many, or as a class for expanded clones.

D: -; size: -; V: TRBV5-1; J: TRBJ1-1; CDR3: CASSPNPADLEAFF; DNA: TGCGCCAGCAGCCCCAATCCAGCAGACCTTGAAGCTTTCTTT
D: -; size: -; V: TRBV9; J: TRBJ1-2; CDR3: CASSLAPSGNPYGYTF; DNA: TGTGCCAGCAGCCTAGCCCCTTCCGGCAACCCCTATGGCTACACCTTC
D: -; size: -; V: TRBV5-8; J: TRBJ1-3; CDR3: CASSLSLLPISGNTIYF; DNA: TGTGCCAGCAGCTTGTCTTTACTGCCCATATCTGGAAACACCATATATTTT
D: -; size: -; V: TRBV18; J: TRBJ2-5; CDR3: CASSPPARGLETQYF; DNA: TGTGCCAGCTCACCCCCGGCGAGGGGCTTGGAGACCCAGTACTTC
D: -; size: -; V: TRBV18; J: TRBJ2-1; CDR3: CASSPGVYNEQFF; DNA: TGTGCCAGCTCACCGGGCGTCTACAATGAGCAGTTCTTC
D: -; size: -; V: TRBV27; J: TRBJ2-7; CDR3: CASSLGGRMLDEQYF; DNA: TGTGCCAGCAGTTTAGGTGGCAGGATGCTCGACGAGCAGTACTTC
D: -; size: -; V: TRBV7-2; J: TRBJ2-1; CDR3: CASSLRRFTVDSYNEQFF; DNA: TGTGCCAGCAGCTTAAGGCGTTTCACAGTTGATTCCTACAATGAGCAGTTCTTC
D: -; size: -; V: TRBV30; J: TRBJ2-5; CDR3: CASLPRTGGAVTQYF; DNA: TGTGCCTCTTTACCTCGGACAGGCGGGGCAGTGACCCAGTACTTC
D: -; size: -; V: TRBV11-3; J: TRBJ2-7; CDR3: CASSLDSSPSYEQYF; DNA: TGTGCCAGCAGCTTAGACTCCAGTCCCTCCTACGAGCAGTACTTC
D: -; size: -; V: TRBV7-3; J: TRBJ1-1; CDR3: CASSLSPETNTEAFF; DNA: TGTGCCAGCAGCTTAAGTCCGGAGACTAACACTGAAGCTTTCTTT
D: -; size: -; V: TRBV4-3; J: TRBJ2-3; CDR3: CASSQDRSGWAQYF; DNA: TGCGCCAGCAGCCAAGACCGGTCAGGATGGGCGCAGTATTTT
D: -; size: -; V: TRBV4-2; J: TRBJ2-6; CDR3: CASSQDIGSGANVLTF; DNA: TGTGCCAGCAGCCAAGATATTGGGTCTGGGGCCAACGTCCTGACTTTC
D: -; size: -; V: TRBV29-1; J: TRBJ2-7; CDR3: CSVGWSKDEQYF; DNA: TGCAGCGTTGGGTGGTCCAAAGACGAGCAGTACTTC
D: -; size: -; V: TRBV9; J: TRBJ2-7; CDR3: CASSVAPGGREQYF; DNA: TGTGCCAGCAGCGTAGCCCCCGGGGGTCGAGAGCAGTACTTC
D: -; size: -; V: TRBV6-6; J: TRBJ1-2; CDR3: CASRTGVNNYGYTF; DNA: TGTGCCAGCCGGACCGGGGTAAACAACTATGGCTACACCTTC
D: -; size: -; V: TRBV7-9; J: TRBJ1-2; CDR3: CASSLVGGIYGYTF; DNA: TGTGCCAGCAGCTTAGTTGGGGGTATCTATGGCTACACCTTC
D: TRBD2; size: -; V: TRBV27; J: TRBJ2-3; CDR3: CASSPIAGGPRDTQYF; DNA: TGTGCCAGCAGTCCAATAGCGGGAGGGCCGAGGGATACGCAGTATTTT
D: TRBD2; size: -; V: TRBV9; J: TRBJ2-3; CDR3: CASSPSGSTDTQYF; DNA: TGTGCCAGCAGTCCTAGCGGGAGCACAGATACGCAGTATTTT
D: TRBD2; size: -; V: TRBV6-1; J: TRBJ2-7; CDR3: CASRETTSALYEQYF; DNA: TGTGCCAGCAGGGAAACCACTAGCGCACTTTACGAGCAGTACTTC
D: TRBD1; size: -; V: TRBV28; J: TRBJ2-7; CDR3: CASSAGGLYEQYF; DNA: TGTGCCAGCAGTGCAGGGGGCTTATACGAGCAGTACTTC
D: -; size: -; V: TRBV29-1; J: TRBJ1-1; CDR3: CSVAQGNTEAFF; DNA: TGCAGCGTCGCGCAGGGAAACACTGAAGCTTTCTTT
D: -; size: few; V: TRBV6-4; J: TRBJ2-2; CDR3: CASSDLPRRGSGELFF; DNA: TGTGCCAGCAGTGACTTACCACGGAGGGGAAGCGGGGAGCTGTTTTTT
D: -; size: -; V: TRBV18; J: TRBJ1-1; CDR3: CASSPQFSTGVNTEAFF; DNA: TGTGCCAGCTCACCACAATTCTCGACAGGAGTGAACACTGAAGCTTTCTTT
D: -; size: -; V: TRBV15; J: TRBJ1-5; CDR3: CATSLPTSHQPQHF; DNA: TGTGCCACCAGCCTGCCGACAAGCCATCAGCCCCAGCATTTT
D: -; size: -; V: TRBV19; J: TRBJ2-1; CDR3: CASSILDNEQFF; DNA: TGTGCCAGTAGTATCCTGGACAATGAGCAGTTCTTC
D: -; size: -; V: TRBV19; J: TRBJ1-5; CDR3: CASRGGLGEGGHQPQHF; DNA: TGTGCCAGTAGGGGAGGGTTAGGGGAAGGGGGTCATCAGCCCCAGCATTTT
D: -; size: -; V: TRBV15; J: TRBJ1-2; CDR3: CATSRDLMSRLTYTF; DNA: TGTGCCACCAGCAGAGATCTCATGTCCCGGTTGACCTACACCTTC
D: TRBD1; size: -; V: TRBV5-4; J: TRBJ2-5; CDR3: CASSPRVDRGPGETQYF; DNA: TGTGCCAGCAGCCCCCGGGTGGACAGGGGCCCCGGGGAGACCCAGTACTTC
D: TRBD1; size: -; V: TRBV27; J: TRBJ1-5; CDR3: CASSSSHRGLRAGQPQHF; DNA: TGTGCCAGCAGTTCGTCTCACAGGGGTCTGAGGGCTGGTCAGCCCCAGCATTTT
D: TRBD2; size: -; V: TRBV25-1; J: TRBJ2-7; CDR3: CASSLSGGSSYEQYF; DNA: TGTGCCAGCAGCCTTAGCGGGGGAAGCTCCTACGAGCAGTACTTC
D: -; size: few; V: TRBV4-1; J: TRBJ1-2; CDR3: CASSQSGDPGYTF; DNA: TGCGCCAGCAGCCAGTCAGGGGATCCTGGCTACACCTTC
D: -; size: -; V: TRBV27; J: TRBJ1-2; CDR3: CASSTIAGGGGYTF; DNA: TGTGCCAGCAGCACCATTGCGGGGGGGGGTGGCTACACCTTC
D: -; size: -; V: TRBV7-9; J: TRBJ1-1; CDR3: CASSYTVNTEAFF; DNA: TGTGCCAGCAGCTACACAGTGAACACTGAAGCTTTCTTT
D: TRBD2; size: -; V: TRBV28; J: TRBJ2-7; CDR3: CASTPTSGGRTYEQYF; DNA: TGTGCCAGCACCCCTACCTCGGGAGGTCGAACTTACGAGCAGTACTTC
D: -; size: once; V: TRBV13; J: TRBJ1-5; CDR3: CASSLGEQPQHF; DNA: TGTGCCAGCAGCTTAGGCGAGCAGCCCCAGCATTTT
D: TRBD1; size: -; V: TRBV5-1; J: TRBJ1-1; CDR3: CASSFSRGQTEAFF; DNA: TGCGCCAGCAGCTTCTCCAGGGGGCAGACTGAAGCTTTCTTT
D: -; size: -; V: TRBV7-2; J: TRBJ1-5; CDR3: CASSKRHNQPQHF; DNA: TGTGCCAGCAGCAAAAGGCACAATCAGCCCCAGCATTTT
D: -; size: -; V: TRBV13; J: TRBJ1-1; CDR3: CASSTGRNPEAFF; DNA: TGTGCCAGCAGCACCGGACGTAACCCTGAAGCTTTCTTT
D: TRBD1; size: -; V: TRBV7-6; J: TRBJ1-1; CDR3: CASSLSPGQDNTEAFF; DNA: TGTGCCAGCAGCTTAAGCCCGGGACAGGATAACACTGAAGCTTTCTTT
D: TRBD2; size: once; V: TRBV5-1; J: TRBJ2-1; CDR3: CASTGTSTSQEQFF; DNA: TGCGCCAGCACCGGGACTAGCACCTCGCAGGAGCAGTTCTTC
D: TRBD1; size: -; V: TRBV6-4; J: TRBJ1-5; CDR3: CASSAGTGGNQPQHF; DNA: TGTGCCAGCAGTGCCGGGACAGGGGGCAATCAGCCCCAGCATTTT
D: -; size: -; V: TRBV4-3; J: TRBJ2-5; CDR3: CASSQEVGRQETQYF; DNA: TGCGCCAGCAGCCAAGAGGTCGGACGACAAGAGACCCAGTACTTC
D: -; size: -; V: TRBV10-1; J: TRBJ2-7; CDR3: CASSESRDGDYEQYF; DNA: TGCGCCAGCAGTGAGTCTAGGGACGGCGACTACGAGCAGTACTTC
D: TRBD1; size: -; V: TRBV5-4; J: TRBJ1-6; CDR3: CASSSPEDRDDNSPLHF; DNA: TGTGCCAGCAGCTCCCCTGAGGACAGGGATGATAATTCACCCCTCCACTTT
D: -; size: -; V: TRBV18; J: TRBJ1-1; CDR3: CASSPPGGSTRTEAFF; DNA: TGTGCCAGCTCACCCCCCGGGGGCAGTACTCGAACTGAAGCTTTCTTT
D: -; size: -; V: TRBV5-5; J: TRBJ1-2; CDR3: CASSLPGVRLSYTF; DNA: TGTGCCAGCAGCTTGCCCGGGGTTAGGTTAAGCTACACCTTC
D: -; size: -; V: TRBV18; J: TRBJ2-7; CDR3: CASSPAGPVYEQYF; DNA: TGTGCCAGCTCACCAGCCGGCCCCGTCTACGAGCAGTACTTC
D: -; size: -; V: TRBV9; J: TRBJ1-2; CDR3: CASSEQASYGYTF; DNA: TGTGCCAGCAGTGAGCAGGCCTCCTATGGCTACACCTTC
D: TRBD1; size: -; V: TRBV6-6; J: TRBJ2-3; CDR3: CASSLSTGADTQYF; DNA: TGTGCCAGCAGTTTATCGACAGGGGCAGATACGCAGTATTTT
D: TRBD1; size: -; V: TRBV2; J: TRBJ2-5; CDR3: CASRRQGARETQYF; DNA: TGTGCCAGCCGGAGACAGGGGGCGAGGGAGACCCAGTACTTC
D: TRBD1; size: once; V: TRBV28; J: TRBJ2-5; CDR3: CASNSDRRETQYF; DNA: TGTGCCAGCAACTCGGACAGGAGAGAGACCCAGTACTTC
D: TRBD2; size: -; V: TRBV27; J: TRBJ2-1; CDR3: CASSGLAGALGEQFF; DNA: TGTGCCAGCAGTGGACTAGCGGGAGCTCTGGGTGAGCAGTTCTTC
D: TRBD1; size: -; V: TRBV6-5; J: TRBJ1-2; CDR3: CASSLTGIRGYTF; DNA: TGTGCCAGCAGTTTGACAGGGATCCGTGGCTACACCTTC
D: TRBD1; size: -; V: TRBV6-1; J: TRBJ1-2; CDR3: CASLRSRGAPRGYTF; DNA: TGTGCCAGCCTAAGGTCCAGGGGGGCCCCTAGGGGCTACACCTTC
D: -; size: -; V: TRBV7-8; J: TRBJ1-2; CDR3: CASSLRRDITNYGYTF; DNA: TGTGCCAGCAGCTTACGCAGGGATATTACCAACTATGGCTACACCTTC
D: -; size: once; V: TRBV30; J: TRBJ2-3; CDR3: CAWLQDGVKTDTQYF; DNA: TGTGCCTGGCTTCAGGATGGGGTCAAAACAGATACGCAGTATTTT